This T cell receptor beta chain came from a study of cytomegalovirus exposure and HLA in healthy donors. Study findings and constraints: A later analysis, which compared TCR beta chains of equal frequency, found the HLA-associated ones more clonally expanded. As a later analysis showed, a missense DCLRE1C variant was linked to trimming of TCR beta V- and J-genes. Presence/absence comparisons presumed near-even sequencing depth among donors.

Concerning this clone: The target antigen is unknown.

13 Jbeta primers and 60 Vbeta primers were used for the PCR. Method: immunoSEQ multiplex PCR; TCRdb's copy keeps in-frame clones and lacks some. This table holds around 200,000 clones, 60% to 80% found once. This clonotype was obtained from a male donor in good health and CMV-seronegative. Sample: PBMCs.

The CDR3 sequence is CASSLGTSGGGEQYF. DNA of the CDR3: TGCGCCAGCAGCTTGGGGACTAGCGGAGGGGGCGAGCAGTACTTC. This chain uses TRBV5-1 with TRBJ2-7; 10 bases line up with TRBD2. CDR3 length: 15 amino acids. Germline CDR1 and CDR2: SGHRS and YFSETQ. Trimming took 0 bases from V and 6 from J; bases not matched to a gene: 6.